Shown below are 27 T cell receptor beta chains from a single sample sequenced in a study of CD8 T cells in ankylosing spondylitis. Study-wide results and limits: The study identified a TCR beta motif of seven or eight highly homologous variants that appeared characteristic of ankylosing spondylitis blood.

These receptors have no identified antigens. TCRdb ran MiXCR on the 5' RACE reads and lists one entry per CDR3 protein. The sample contains about 390,000 distinct CDR3 sequences, approximately 20% of which appear only once. Material for sequencing was blood, either unsorted or a sorted T cell fraction (not recorded which). Receptor source: a male donor with ankylosing spondylitis.

V is TRBV7-3 and J is TRBJ2-7; 7 positions match TRBD1. This CDR3 is built from 13 residues. After removal of 3 bases from V and 5 bases from J, the junction contained 4 bases not matched to a gene. Germline V gives CDR1 SGHTA, CDR2 FQGTGA. The CDR3 nucleotides read TGTGCCAGCAGCTTGGACACAGGGGACGAGCAGTACTTC. Protein sequence: CASSLDTGDEQYF.

This clonotype was picked up a small number of times. The chain uses TRBV5-5 and TRBJ2-7; a possible D gene is TRBD2 (6 bases). This CDR3 is built from 13 residues. Per germline, CDR1 SGHKS and CDR2 YYEKEE (reference sequence). Trimming took off 0 bases at V and 5 bases at J, with 9 bases between the two ends. CDR3 sequence: CASSLGGGNEQYF. The CDR3 coding sequence is TGTGCCAGCAGCTTGGGAGGCGGGAACGAGCAGTACTTC.

The rearrangement uses TRBV28 and TRBJ2-3; the D is unclear. V was shortened by 3 bases and J by 2 bases, with 15 bases between the two germline ends. The CDR3 covers 16 residues. Germline V gene sequence: CDR1 MDHEN, CDR2 SYDVKM. DNA for the CDR3: TGTGCCAGCAGTTTGCTCGGAAGGGTAGCCACAGATACGCAGTATTTT. Translation gives CASSLLGRVATDTQYF. The whole variable domain, filled in from reference TRBV28 and TRBJ2-3, reads DVKVTQSSRYLVKRTGEKVFLECVQDMDHENMFWYRQDPGLGLRLIYFSYDVKMKEKGDIPEGYSVSREKKERFSLILESASTNQTSMYLCASSLLGRVATDTQYFGPGTRLTVL.

The chain employs TRBV25-1 and TRBJ2-2; D is undetermined. Germline V CDR1 and CDR2: MGHDK, SYGVNS. V gave up 5 bases and J gave up 2 bases, with 12 bases separating them. CDR3 length: 15 residues. CDR3 in amino acids: CASSRERNNTGELFF. The DNA for the CDR3 is TGTGCCAGCAGTCGTGAACGGAACAACACCGGGGAGCTGTTTTTT.

The chain combines TRBV6-1 with TRBJ2-7; D remains unclear. The CDR3 covers 14 residues. The V end lost 6 bases, the J end lost 3 bases, and 15 bases lay between the germline ends. Per the germline V gene, CDR1 is MNHNS and CDR2 is SASEGT. DNA for the CDR3: TGTGCCAGCAGCCAGACCCGGTCAAGCTACGAGCAGTACTTC. It encodes CASSQTRSSYEQYF.

This clonotype was seen repeatedly, ten times or more. The chain is built from TRBV29-1 and TRBJ2-5; 7 bases map to TRBD2. Germline CDR1 SQVTM, CDR2 ANQGSEA. The J segment lost 5 bases and the V segment lost 5 bases, leaving 11 bases of the junction unmatched. The CDR3 has 14 amino acids. The CDR3 DNA follows: TGCAGCGTTTCTGGGGAGGGTGAGGAGGAGACCCAGTACTTC. Translated, it gives CSVSGEGEEETQYF.

V is TRBV9 and J is TRBJ2-7, with 12 nucleotides matching TRBD1. CDR1 and CDR2 from the germline V gene are SGDLS and YYNGEE. This CDR3 region has 15 residues. V was pared by 2 bases and J by 6 bases, with 6 bases of the junction left unmatched. The DNA for the CDR3 is TGTGCCAGCAGCGTGGCTGGGACAGGGGGCGTCGAGCAGTACTTC. Translating gives CASSVAGTGGVEQYF.

This clonotype turned up a few times. CDR3 in DNA: TGCGCCAGCAGCTTGACGGCAAGACGGCAGACCCAGTACTTC. It translates to CASSLTARRQTQYF. J is TRBJ2-5 and V is TRBV5-1, with D unclear. Trimming took off 1 base at V and 6 bases at J, with 13 bases between the two ends. This CDR3 region has 14 residues. In germline, CDR1 is SGHRS, CDR2 YFSETQ.

The V call is TRBV7-2, the J call TRBJ2-3, with TRBD2 as a possible D gene (5 bases). Germline values: CDR1 SGHTA, CDR2 FQGNSA. This CDR3 is built from 12 residues. Trimming cost V 8 bases and J 3 bases, with 9 bases left between them. The CDR3 DNA reads TGTGCCAGCCGGGAACTTACAGATACGCAGTATTTT. Translating it yields CASRELTDTQYF.

This clonotype has a handful of counts. Germline and junction disagree at one end, which may indicate a read error. The chain couples TRBV5-1 to TRBJ2-7, with D possibly being TRBD2 (7 bases). The CDR3 is 14 amino acids. Per germline, CDR1 SGHRS and CDR2 YFSETQ. CDR3 coding DNA: TGTGCCAGCAGTTTGCGGGGGCCCTCCTACGAGCAGTACTTC. This sequence encodes CASSLRGPSYEQYF.

V usage is TRBV7-9 and J usage is TRBJ1-4; D is unclear. Germline CDR1 SEHNR, CDR2 FQNEAQ (reference sequence). The CDR3 has 14 residues. V was pared by 5 bases and J by 6 bases, with 13 bases between. CDR3 nucleotides: TGTGCCAGCAGCGTAGGGAAGATAGATGAAAAACTGTTTTTT. It specifies CASSVGKIDEKLFF.

This clonotype was recorded a few times. The rearrangement links TRBV20-1 to TRBJ2-1; 11 nucleotides line up with TRBD2. The CDR3 spans 14 residues. Germline trimming cut 6 bases from V and 6 bases from J; bases unmatched to any gene: 7. The germline V gene has CDR1 DFQATT and CDR2 SNEGSKA (reference sequence). The CDR3 loop is CSATGTSGLNEQFF. DNA of the CDR3: TGCAGTGCAACCGGGACTAGCGGACTCAATGAGCAGTTCTTC.

This clonotype was seen more than once but under ten times. The chain employs TRBV12-3 or TRBV12-4 and TRBJ2-7; D perhaps matches TRBD2 (6 bases). This CDR3 is 16 amino acids long. Trimming removed 1 base from V and 0 bases from J, with 13 bases in between. The CDR3 bases are TGTGCCAGCAGTTTAGTCCCCCGGGAGCCCTCCTACGAGCAGTACTTC. This sequence encodes CASSLVPREPSYEQYF.

This sequence joins TRBV6-1 and TRBJ1-1, with D tentatively TRBD1 (5 bases). Germline V CDR1 and CDR2: MNHNS, SASEGT. With 7 bases removed from V and 4 bases from J, the gap between germline ends came to 16 bases. This CDR3 has 14 amino acids. Here the CDR3 reads CASTKSGGSTEAFF. In DNA form, the CDR3 reads TGTGCCAGCACCAAATCGGGGGGTAGCACTGAAGCTTTCTTT.

This sequence joins TRBV27 and TRBJ2-5; 10 nucleotides line up with TRBD2. Germline values: CDR1 MNHEY, CDR2 SMNVEV (reference sequence). J lost 4 bases, V lost 5 bases, and 4 bases had no gene match. This CDR3 spans 14 amino acids. The CDR3 sequence is CASSQREGRETQYF. DNA of the CDR3: TGTGCCAGCAGTCAGCGGGAGGGCCGAGAGACCCAGTACTTC.

The V gene is TRBV29-1, the J gene TRBJ2-2, with unresolved D. The CDR3 runs 14 residues. Per germline, CDR1 SQVTM and CDR2 ANQGSEA. V was clipped by 7 bases and J by 4 bases, with 16 bases between them. Written as DNA, the CDR3 is TGCAGCGCCGGACGCATACACGGCACCGGGGAGCTGTTTTTT. Protein product: CSAGRIHGTGELFF.

In this sample, this clonotype turned up a few times. This chain connects TRBV29-1 to TRBJ2-5; D is unclear. CDR1 is SQVTM and CDR2 is ANQGSEA in the germline V gene. CDR3 length: 11 residues. V lost 3 bases and J lost 5, with 7 bases in between. The CDR3 sequence: CSVDWRETQYF. For the CDR3, the DNA is TGCAGCGTTGATTGGCGGGAGACCCAGTACTTC. The full variable domain, in which reference TRBV29-1 and TRBJ2-5 provide the parts outside the CDR3, is SAVISQKPSRDICQRGTSLTIQCQVDSQVTMMFWYRQQPGQSLTLIATANQGSEATYESGFVIDKFPISRPNLTFSTLTVSNMSPEDSSIYLCSVDWRETQYFGPGTRLLVL.

This chain joins TRBV12-3 or TRBV12-4 and TRBJ1-4, with D possibly TRBD1 on 6 matching bases. V lost 5 bases, J lost 5 bases, and 12 bases lay in between. This CDR3 region has 14 residues. The CDR3 DNA sequence: TGTGCCAGCAGTCTCCGACAGGAGAATGAAAAACTGTTTTTT. Its translation: CASSLRQENEKLFF.

The rearrangement uses TRBV15 and TRBJ2-5; D may be TRBD1 or TRBD2 (5 bases each). The CDR3 runs to 15 residues. Trimming cost V 2 bases and J 4 bases, with 14 bases left between them. Germline loops: CDR1 LNHNV, CDR2 YYDKDF (reference sequence). CDR3 bases: TGTGCCACCAGCAGAAACTTGGGACGGGGAGAGACCCAGTACTTC. Translated: CATSRNLGRGETQYF.

The chain is built from TRBV20-1 and TRBJ1-5; D remains ambiguous. The germline CDR1 and CDR2 sequences are DFQATT and SNEGSKA (reference sequence). V was trimmed by 2 bases and J by 0 bases, leaving 5 bases between them. The CDR3 runs to 13 residues. The CDR3 loop reads CSARMSSNQPQHF. DNA of the CDR3: TGCAGTGCTAGAATGAGTAGCAATCAGCCCCAGCATTTT.

This clonotype occurred many times. J is TRBJ2-7 and V is TRBV12-3 or TRBV12-4, with TRBD2 identical over 10 bases. J was trimmed by 5 bases and V by 3 bases; bases with no gene match: 4. The CDR3 contains 14 residues. DNA for the CDR3: TGTGCCAGCAGTTTGGGACTAGCGAACGACGAGCAGTACTTC. It specifies CASSLGLANDEQYF.

This clonotype occurred a few times. V is TRBV5-6 and J is TRBJ1-5, with D possibly being TRBD1 (5 bases). The length of the CDR3 is 16 residues. V lost 2 bases and J 5 bases, leaving 17 bases between the germline ends. Germline CDR1 and CDR2: SGHDT and YYEEEE. The CDR3 spells CASSLVGRDPDQPQHF. DNA of the CDR3: TGTGCCAGCAGCTTAGTAGGAAGGGACCCGGATCAGCCCCAGCATTTT.

The V gene is TRBV4-2, the J gene TRBJ2-2; 8 positions agree with TRBD1. CDR3 length equals 16 residues. The germline CDR1 and CDR2 sequences are LGHNA and YNFKEQ. J lost 4 bases, V lost 0 bases, and 4 bases had no gene match. Here the CDR3 reads CASSQDGGQATGELFF. CDR3 in DNA: TGTGCCAGCAGCCAAGATGGGGGACAGGCCACCGGGGAGCTGTTTTTT.

This clonotype was seen only a few times. The chain employs TRBV27 and TRBJ1-1; no definite D call. V was cut by 1 base and J by 7 bases, with 13 bases left in between. The CDR3 loop spans 14 amino acids. CDR1 is MNHEY, CDR2 SMNVEV, per germline (reference sequence). CDR3 DNA sequence: TGTGCCAGCAGTTTATTCGGCCGGAGAAATGAAGCTTTCTTT. Amino acid sequence: CASSLFGRRNEAFF.

The chain has TRBV7-2 and TRBJ1-1; TRBD1 might be the D (5 bases). Germline V gene data show CDR1 as SGHTA and CDR2 as FQGNSA. CDR3 size: 18 residues. Between the trimmed V and J ends, which lost 0 bases and 0 bases, there was a span of 17 bases. The CDR3 DNA sequence: TGTGCCAGCAGCTTAGCGCCTACGGGGGTGGGTATGAACACTGAAGCTTTCTTT. Its translation: CASSLAPTGVGMNTEAFF.

This clonotype appeared a few times. This sequence joins TRBV27 and TRBJ2-1; D remains ambiguous. Germline-derived CDR1 and CDR2 are MNHEY and SMNVEV (reference sequence). Trimming cost V 8 bases and J 3 bases, with 20 bases left between them. The CDR3 has 16 amino acids. The CDR3 DNA follows: TGTGCCAGCTCCCCGCCCGGGCTAGATAACTACAATGAGCAGTTCTTC. It codes for CASSPPGLDNYNEQFF.

This clonotype was detected only a few times. The V gene is TRBV28, the J gene TRBJ2-3, with D maybe TRBD2 (6 bases). This CDR3 has 15 residues. Germline CDR1 reads MDHEN; CDR2 reads SYDVKM. V was clipped by 5 bases and J by 6 bases, with 18 bases between them. The chain's CDR3 is CASSAGRRDGDTQYF. The CDR3 bases are TGTGCCAGCAGTGCCGGGCGGCGGGATGGTGATACGCAGTATTTT. Combining the CDR3 with reference TRBV28 and TRBJ2-3 gives the whole variable domain DVKVTQSSRYLVKRTGEKVFLECVQDMDHENMFWYRQDPGLGLRLIYFSYDVKMKEKGDIPEGYSVSREKKERFSLILESASTNQTSMYLCASSAGRRDGDTQYFGPGTRLTVL.